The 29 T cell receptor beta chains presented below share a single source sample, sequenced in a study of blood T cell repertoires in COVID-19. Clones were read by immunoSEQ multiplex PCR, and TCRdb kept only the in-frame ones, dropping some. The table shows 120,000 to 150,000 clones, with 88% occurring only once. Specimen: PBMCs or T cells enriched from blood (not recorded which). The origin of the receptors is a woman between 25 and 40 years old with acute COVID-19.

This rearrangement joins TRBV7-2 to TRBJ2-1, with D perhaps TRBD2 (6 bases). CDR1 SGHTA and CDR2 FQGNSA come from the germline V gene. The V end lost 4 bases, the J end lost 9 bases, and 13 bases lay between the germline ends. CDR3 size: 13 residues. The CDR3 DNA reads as TGTGCCAGCAGCTACACACCCGGGGGTGAGCAGTTCTTC. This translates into CASSYTPGGEQFF.

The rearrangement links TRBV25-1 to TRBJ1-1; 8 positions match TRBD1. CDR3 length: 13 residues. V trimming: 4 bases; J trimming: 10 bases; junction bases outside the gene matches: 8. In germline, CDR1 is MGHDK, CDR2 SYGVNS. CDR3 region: CASSALGGTGAFF. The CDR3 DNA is TGTGCCAGCAGTGCCCTAGGGGGGACAGGAGCTTTCTTT. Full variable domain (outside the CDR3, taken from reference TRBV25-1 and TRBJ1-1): EADIYQTPRYLVIGTGKKITLECSQTMGHDKMYWYQQDPGMELHLIHYSYGVNSTEKGDLSSESTVSRIRTEHFPLTLESARPSHTSQYLCASSALGGTGAFFGQGTRLTVV.

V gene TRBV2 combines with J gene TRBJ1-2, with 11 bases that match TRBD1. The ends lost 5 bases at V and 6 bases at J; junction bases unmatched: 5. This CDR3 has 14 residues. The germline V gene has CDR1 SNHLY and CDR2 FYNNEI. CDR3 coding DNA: TGTGCCAGCAGTAGGGACAGGGGGTTAGATGGCTACACCTTC. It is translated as CASSRDRGLDGYTF.

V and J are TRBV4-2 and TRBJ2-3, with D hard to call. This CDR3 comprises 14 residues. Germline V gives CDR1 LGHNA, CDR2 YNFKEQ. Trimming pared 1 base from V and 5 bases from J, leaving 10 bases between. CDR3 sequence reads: CASSQVAARDTQYF. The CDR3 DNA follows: TGTGCCAGCAGCCAAGTTGCGGCTAGAGATACGCAGTATTTT.

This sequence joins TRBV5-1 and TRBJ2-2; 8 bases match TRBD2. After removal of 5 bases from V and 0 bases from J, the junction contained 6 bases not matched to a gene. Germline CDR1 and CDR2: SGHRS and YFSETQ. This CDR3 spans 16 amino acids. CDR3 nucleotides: TGCGCCAGCAGTACCGGGACTAGTTCGAACACCGGGGAGCTGTTTTTT. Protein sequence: CASSTGTSSNTGELFF.

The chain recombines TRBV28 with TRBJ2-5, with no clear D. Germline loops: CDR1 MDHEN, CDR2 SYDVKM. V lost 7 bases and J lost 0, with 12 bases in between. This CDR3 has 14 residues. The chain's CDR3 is CASKSVEYQETQYF. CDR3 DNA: TGTGCCAGCAAATCGGTGGAGTACCAAGAGACCCAGTACTTC. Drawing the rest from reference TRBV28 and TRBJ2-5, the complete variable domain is DVKVTQSSRYLVKRTGEKVFLECVQDMDHENMFWYRQDPGLGLRLIYFSYDVKMKEKGDIPEGYSVSREKKERFSLILESASTNQTSMYLCASKSVEYQETQYFGPGTRLLVL.

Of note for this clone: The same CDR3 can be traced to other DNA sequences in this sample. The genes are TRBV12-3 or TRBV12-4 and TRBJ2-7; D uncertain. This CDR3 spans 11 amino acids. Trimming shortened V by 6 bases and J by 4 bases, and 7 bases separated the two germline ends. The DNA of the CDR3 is TGTGCCAGCAGCTCCCTGTACGAGCAGTACTTC. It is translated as CASSSLYEQYF.

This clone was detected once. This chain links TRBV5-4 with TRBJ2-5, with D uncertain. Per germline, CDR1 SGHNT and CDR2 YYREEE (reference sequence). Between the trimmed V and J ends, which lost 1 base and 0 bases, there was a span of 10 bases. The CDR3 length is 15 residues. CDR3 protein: CASSLSSRNQETQYF. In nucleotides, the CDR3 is TGTGCCAGCAGCTTGAGTTCCAGAAACCAAGAGACCCAGTACTTC.

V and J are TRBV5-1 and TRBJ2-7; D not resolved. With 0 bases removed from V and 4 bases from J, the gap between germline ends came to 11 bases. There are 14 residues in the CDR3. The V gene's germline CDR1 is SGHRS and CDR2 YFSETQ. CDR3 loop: CASSLVAEQYEQYF. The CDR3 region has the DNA TGCGCCAGCAGCTTGGTCGCGGAACAATACGAGCAGTACTTC.

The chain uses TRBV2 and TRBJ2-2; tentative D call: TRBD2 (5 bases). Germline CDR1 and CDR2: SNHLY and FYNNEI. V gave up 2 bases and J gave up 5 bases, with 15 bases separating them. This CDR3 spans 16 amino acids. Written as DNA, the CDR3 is TGTGCCAGCAGTGAATACGGCGGGCGTTGGACCGGGGAGCTGTTTTTT. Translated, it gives CASSEYGGRWTGELFF.

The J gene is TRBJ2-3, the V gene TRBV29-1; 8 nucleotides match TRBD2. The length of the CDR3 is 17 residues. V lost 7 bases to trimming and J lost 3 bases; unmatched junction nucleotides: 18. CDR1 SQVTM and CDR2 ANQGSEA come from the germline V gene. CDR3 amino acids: CSASKAGVRFRTDTQYF. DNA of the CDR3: TGCAGCGCTAGTAAAGCGGGAGTGCGCTTTAGGACAGATACGCAGTATTTT.

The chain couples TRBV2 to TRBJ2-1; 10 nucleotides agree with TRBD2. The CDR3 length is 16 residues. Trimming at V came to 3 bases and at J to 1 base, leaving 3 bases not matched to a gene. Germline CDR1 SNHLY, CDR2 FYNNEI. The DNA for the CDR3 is TGTGCCAGCAGTGATTCTAGCGGGAGTTCCTACAATGAGCAGTTCTTC. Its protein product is CASSDSSGSSYNEQFF.

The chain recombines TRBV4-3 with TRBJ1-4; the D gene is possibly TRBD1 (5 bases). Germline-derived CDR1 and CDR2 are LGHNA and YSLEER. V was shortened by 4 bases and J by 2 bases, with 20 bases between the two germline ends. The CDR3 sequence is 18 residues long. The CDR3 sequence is CASSRGWGVRATNEKLFF. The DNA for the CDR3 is TGCGCCAGCAGCCGGGGTTGGGGGGTACGGGCGACTAATGAAAAACTGTTTTTT.

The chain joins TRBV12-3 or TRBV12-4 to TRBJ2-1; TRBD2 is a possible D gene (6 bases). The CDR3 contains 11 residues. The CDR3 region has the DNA TGTGCGAGTGCGGGATACAATGAGCAGTTCTTC. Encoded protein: CASAGYNEQFF.

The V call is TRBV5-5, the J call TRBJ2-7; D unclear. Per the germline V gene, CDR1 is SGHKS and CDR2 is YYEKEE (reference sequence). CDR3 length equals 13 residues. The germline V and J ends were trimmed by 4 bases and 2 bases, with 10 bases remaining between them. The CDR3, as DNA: TGTGCCAGCAGCCCACCGGGTACCTACGAGCAGTACTTC. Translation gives CASSPPGTYEQYF. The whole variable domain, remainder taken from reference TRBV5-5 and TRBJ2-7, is DAGVTQSPTHLIKTRGQQVTLRCSPISGHKSVSWYQQVLGQGPQFIFQYYEKEERGRGNFPDRFSARQFPNYSSELNVNALLLGDSALYLCASSPPGTYEQYFGPGTRLTVT.

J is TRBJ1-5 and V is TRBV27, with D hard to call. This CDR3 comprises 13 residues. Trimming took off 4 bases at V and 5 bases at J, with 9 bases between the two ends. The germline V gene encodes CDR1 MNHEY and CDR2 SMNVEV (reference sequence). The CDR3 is CASSSYQDQPQHF. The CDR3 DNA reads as TGTGCCAGCAGTTCCTATCAGGATCAGCCCCAGCATTTT.

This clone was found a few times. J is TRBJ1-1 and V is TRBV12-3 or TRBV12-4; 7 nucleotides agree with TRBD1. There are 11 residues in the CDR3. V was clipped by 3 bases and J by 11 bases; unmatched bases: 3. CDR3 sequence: CASSLTGNAFF. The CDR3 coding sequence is TGTGCCAGCAGTTTGACAGGGAATGCTTTCTTT.

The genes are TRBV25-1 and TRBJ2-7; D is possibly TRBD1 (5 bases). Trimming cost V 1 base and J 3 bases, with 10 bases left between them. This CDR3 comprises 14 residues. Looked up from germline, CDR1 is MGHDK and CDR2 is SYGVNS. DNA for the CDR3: TGTGCCAGCAGTGAATTGACAGAGAGCTACGAGCAGTACTTC. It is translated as CASSELTESYEQYF.

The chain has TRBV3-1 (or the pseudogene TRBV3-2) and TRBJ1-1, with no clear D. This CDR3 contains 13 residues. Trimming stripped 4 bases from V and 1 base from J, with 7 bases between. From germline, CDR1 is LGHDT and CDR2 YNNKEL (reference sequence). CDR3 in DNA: TGTGCCAGCAGCCCCCGCGGGAACACTGAAGCTTTCTTT. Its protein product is CASSPRGNTEAFF.

The DNA of the CDR3 is TGTGCCAGCAGCATTGCGGGCACTGAAGCTTTCTTT. Amino acids: CASSIAGTEAFF. The chain is built from TRBV7-2 and TRBJ1-1; no firm D call. With 5 bases removed from V and 4 bases from J, the gap between germline ends came to 8 bases. The CDR3 runs to 12 residues. Germline V gene data show CDR1 as SGHTA and CDR2 as FQGNSA.

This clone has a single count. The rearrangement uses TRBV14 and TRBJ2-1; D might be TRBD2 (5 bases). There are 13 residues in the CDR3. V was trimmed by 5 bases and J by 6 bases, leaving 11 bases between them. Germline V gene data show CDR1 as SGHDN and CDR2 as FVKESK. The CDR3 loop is CASSSGILNEQFF. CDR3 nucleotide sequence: TGTGCCAGCAGCTCCGGGATACTCAATGAGCAGTTCTTC.

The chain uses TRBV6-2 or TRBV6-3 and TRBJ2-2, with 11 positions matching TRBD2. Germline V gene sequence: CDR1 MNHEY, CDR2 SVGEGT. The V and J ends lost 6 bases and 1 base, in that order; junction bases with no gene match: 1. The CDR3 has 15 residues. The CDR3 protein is CASSGLAGNTGELFF. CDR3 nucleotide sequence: TGTGCCAGCAGCGGACTAGCGGGGAACACCGGGGAGCTGTTTTTT.

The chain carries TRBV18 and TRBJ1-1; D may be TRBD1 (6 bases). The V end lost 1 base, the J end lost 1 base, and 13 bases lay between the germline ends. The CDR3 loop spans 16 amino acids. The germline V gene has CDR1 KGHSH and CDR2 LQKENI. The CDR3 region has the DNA TGTGCCAGCTCACCACGGATGGGGGCGGAGAACACTGAAGCTTTCTTT. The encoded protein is CASSPRMGAENTEAFF.

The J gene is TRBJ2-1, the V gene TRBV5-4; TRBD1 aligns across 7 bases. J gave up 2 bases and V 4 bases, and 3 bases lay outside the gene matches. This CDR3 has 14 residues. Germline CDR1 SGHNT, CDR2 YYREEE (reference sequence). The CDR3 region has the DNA TGTGCCAGCAGCGTAGGGGGCCCCTACAATGAGCAGTTCTTC. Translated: CASSVGGPYNEQFF. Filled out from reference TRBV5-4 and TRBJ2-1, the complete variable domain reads ETGVTQSPTHLIKTRGQQVTLRCSSQSGHNTVSWYQQALGQGPQFIFQYYREEENGRGNFPPRFSGLQFPNYSSELNVNALELDDSALYLCASSVGGPYNEQFFGPGTRLTVL.

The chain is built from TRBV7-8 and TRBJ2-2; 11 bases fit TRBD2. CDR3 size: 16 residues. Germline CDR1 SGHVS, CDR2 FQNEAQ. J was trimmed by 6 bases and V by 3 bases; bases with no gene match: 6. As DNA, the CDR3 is TGTGCCAGCAGCTTTAGCGGGAGGGCCCCAGCCGGGGAGCTGTTTTTT. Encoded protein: CASSFSGRAPAGELFF.

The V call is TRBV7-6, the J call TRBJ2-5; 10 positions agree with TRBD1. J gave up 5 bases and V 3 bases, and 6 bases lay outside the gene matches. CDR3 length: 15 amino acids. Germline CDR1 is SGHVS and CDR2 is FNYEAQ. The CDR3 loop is CASSFGTGVFETQYF. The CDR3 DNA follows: TGTGCCAGCAGCTTTGGGACAGGGGTATTTGAGACCCAGTACTTC.

For the CDR3, the DNA is TGTGCCAGCTCACCACCGGGGACAAGCTACGAGCAGTACTTC. It translates to CASSPPGTSYEQYF. The gene calls are TRBV18 and TRBJ2-7; perhaps TRBD1 as D (6 bases). Germline V CDR1 and CDR2: KGHSH, LQKENI. This CDR3 contains 14 residues. V was clipped by 0 bases and J by 3 bases, with 9 bases between them.

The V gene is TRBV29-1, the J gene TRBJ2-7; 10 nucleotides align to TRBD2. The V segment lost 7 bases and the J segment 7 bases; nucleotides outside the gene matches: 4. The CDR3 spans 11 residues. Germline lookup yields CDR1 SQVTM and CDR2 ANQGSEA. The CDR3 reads CSATSGIEQYF. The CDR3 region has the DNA TGCAGCGCCACTAGCGGGATTGAGCAGTACTTC.

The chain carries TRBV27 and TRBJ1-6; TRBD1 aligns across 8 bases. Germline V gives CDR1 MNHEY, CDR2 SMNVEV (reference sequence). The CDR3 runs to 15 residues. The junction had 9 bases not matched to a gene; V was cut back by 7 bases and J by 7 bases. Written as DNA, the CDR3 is TGTGCCAGCAAGCAAGGAGACAGGGGAAATTCACCCCTCCACTTT. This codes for CASKQGDRGNSPLHF.